This T cell receptor beta chain was retrieved from a study of blood T cell repertoires in COVID-19. As for the study in general: Researchers got acute and convalescent COVID-19 samples from the United States, Italy and Spain. The analysed material was cDNA or gDNA that came from T cells, B-cell-depleted T cells, or PBMCs.

Self-reported history from a screening survey and questionnaire set each donor's cohort. The protocol was immunoSEQ multiplex PCR, while the TCRdb copy is restricted to in-frame clones and leaves out a portion. The sample has under 250,000 clones; about nine tenths are singletons. This CDR3 has 12 amino acids. CDR1 and CDR2 from the germline V gene are GTSNPN and SVGIG (reference sequence). Deletions cut 3 bases from V and 6 bases from J, with 8 bases between. This chain connects TRBV30 to TRBJ2-2, with no clear D. The clonotype was recovered from a man aged 40-50 years who had recovered from COVID-19. Sequencing input: PBMCs or T cells enriched from blood (not recorded which). The CDR3 DNA is TGTGCCTGGAGCAGGAAGGCCGGGGAGCTGTTTTTT. It translates to CAWSRKAGELFF.